This is a list of T cell receptor beta chains from one sample in a study of OX40 agonist ivuxolimab in advanced cancers. Some clones are missing from TCRdb's copy, which holds only in-frame ones; the method was immunoSEQ multiplex PCR. Of roughly 48,000 clones listed, roughly 89% were seen once; the top ten hold about a third. Specimen: CD4+ or CD8+ T cells sorted from blood, collected in a trial of the OX40 agonist ivuxolimab. These receptors were taken from an adult with an advanced solid tumor such as melanoma, head and neck, liver or kidney cancer. The CDR3 runs from the conserved cysteine through the conserved F or W. D genes are given only for firm matches. Clone size is shown for a subset of rows, as once, few, many or a class of expanded clone.

D: TRBD2
J: TRBJ2-1
length: 14
size: NA
V: TRBV7-9
CDR3: CASSSRTSTLVKFF
DNA: TGTGCCAGCAGCTCGCGGACTAGCACTCTCGTGAAGTTCTTC

D: TRBD1
J: TRBJ1-2
length: 14
size: NA
V: TRBV19
CDR3: CASSITGVDYGYTF
DNA: TGTGCCAGTAGTATTACAGGGGTGGACTATGGCTACACCTTC

D: NA
J: TRBJ2-1
length: 15
size: NA
V: TRBV7-6
CDR3: CASSLRSGPYNEQFF
DNA: TGTGCCAGCAGCCTGAGGAGCGGGCCCTACAATGAGCAGTTCTTC

D: NA
J: TRBJ1-1
length: 15
size: NA
V: TRBV19
CDR3: CASIGADRLNTEAFF
DNA: TGTGCCTCTATTGGAGCGGACAGATTGAACACTGAAGCTTTCTTT

D: NA
J: TRBJ1-3
length: 16
size: NA
V: TRBV19
CDR3: CASSTPRAASGNTIYF
DNA: TGTGCCAGTAGTACACCCCGGGCAGCCTCTGGAAACACCATATATTTT

D: TRBD2
J: TRBJ2-1
length: 16
size: NA
V: TRBV13
CDR3: CASSLVDGGASNEQFF
DNA: TGTGCCAGCAGCTTAGTGGACGGGGGGGCTTCGAATGAGCAGTTCTTC

D: TRBD2
J: TRBJ2-1
length: 15
size: NA
V: TRBV27
CDR3: CASSPGLAGPNEQFF
DNA: TGTGCCAGCAGTCCCGGACTAGCGGGACCCAATGAGCAGTTCTTC

D: TRBD1
J: TRBJ2-1
length: 15
size: NA
V: TRBV6-5
CDR3: CASRHPGQGYNEQFF
DNA: TGTGCCAGCAGACATCCGGGACAGGGGTACAATGAGCAGTTCTTC

D: NA
J: TRBJ1-2
length: 14
size: NA
V: TRBV29-1
CDR3: CSVQTIGGPDGYTF
DNA: TGCAGCGTCCAGACCATCGGAGGTCCCGATGGCTACACCTTC

D: TRBD1
J: TRBJ2-1
length: 16
size: NA
V: TRBV11-2
CDR3: CAVRKTGTALYNEQFF
DNA: TGTGCCGTACGGAAAACCGGGACAGCGCTTTACAATGAGCAGTTCTTC

D: NA
J: TRBJ2-7
length: 15
size: few
V: TRBV7-9
CDR3: CASSPRGSPSYEQYF
DNA: TGTGCCAGCAGCCCAAGGGGCAGTCCATCCTACGAGCAGTACTTC

D: NA
J: TRBJ2-7
length: 13
size: NA
V: TRBV2
CDR3: CASRDIEPYEQYF
DNA: TGTGCCAGCAGGGACATCGAACCCTACGAGCAGTACTTC

D: NA
J: TRBJ2-7
length: 14
size: NA
V: TRBV7-9
CDR3: CASSLPPGPYEQYF
DNA: TGTGCCAGCAGCTTACCCCCGGGGCCCTACGAGCAGTACTTC

D: NA
J: TRBJ2-7
length: 13
size: NA
V: TRBV19
CDR3: CASSWGVSYEQYF
DNA: TGTGCCAGTAGTTGGGGAGTTTCCTACGAGCAGTACTTC

D: NA
J: TRBJ2-5
length: 13
size: NA
V: TRBV29-1
CDR3: CSVEAGTVETQYF
DNA: TGCAGCGTTGAGGCAGGGACCGTAGAGACCCAGTACTTC

D: NA
J: TRBJ2-2
length: 14
size: NA
V: TRBV6-5
CDR3: CASSYGGNTGELFF
DNA: TGTGCCAGCAGTTACGGTGGGAACACCGGGGAGCTGTTTTTT

D: NA
J: TRBJ2-3
length: 13
size: NA
V: TRBV9
CDR3: CASSVGRTDTQYF
DNA: TGTGCCAGCAGCGTAGGGAGAACAGATACGCAGTATTTT

D: NA
J: TRBJ1-1
length: 13
size: NA
V: TRBV6-5
CDR3: CASRNTGNTEAFF
DNA: TGTGCCAGCAGGAACACAGGGAACACTGAAGCTTTCTTT

D: NA
J: TRBJ1-1
length: 13
size: NA
V: TRBV11-2
CDR3: CASSQGTLTEAFF
DNA: TGTGCCAGCAGCCAAGGGACCCTCACTGAAGCTTTCTTT

D: TRBD2
J: TRBJ2-7
length: 14
size: few
V: TRBV6-4
CDR3: CASSPSGGAGEQYF
DNA: TGTGCCAGCAGTCCTTCCGGGGGGGCAGGCGAGCAGTACTTC

D: NA
J: TRBJ1-4
length: 16
size: NA
V: TRBV25-1
CDR3: CASSELGGTANEKLFF
DNA: TGTGCCAGCAGTGAATTGGGGGGAACAGCTAATGAAAAACTGTTTTTT

D: NA
J: TRBJ1-1
length: 14
size: NA
V: TRBV19
CDR3: CASTGPLMNTEAFF
DNA: TGTGCCAGTACGGGCCCGCTCATGAACACTGAAGCTTTCTTT

D: NA
J: TRBJ2-2
length: 13
size: NA
V: TRBV19
CDR3: CASSISSPGELFF
DNA: TGTGCCAGTAGTATTTCTAGCCCCGGGGAGCTGTTTTTT

D: NA
J: TRBJ2-1
length: 15
size: NA
V: TRBV4-2
CDR3: CASSQDLRGGNEQFF
DNA: TGTGCCAGCAGCCAAGATCTGAGAGGCGGGAATGAGCAGTTCTTC

D: NA
J: TRBJ1-5
length: 14
size: NA
V: TRBV27
CDR3: CASSRRGFNQPQHF
DNA: TGTGCCAGCAGTAGGCGGGGTTTCAATCAGCCCCAGCATTTT

D: NA
J: TRBJ2-7
length: 15
size: NA
V: TRBV19
CDR3: CASSIQDPLPYEQYF
DNA: TGTGCCAGTAGTATCCAGGATCCATTACCCTACGAGCAGTACTTC

D: NA
J: TRBJ2-5
length: 12
size: once
V: TRBV6-6
CDR3: CAARTVQETQYF
DNA: TGTGCCGCGAGGACAGTACAAGAGACCCAGTACTTC

D: NA
J: TRBJ1-5
length: 14
size: NA
V: TRBV4-1
CDR3: CASSHPDSNQPQHF
DNA: TGCGCCAGCAGCCACCCGGACAGCAATCAGCCCCAGCATTTT